This T cell receptor beta chain was observed in a study of Ad26.COV2.S vaccination and SARS-CoV-2 variants. Study context: Participants got Ad26.COV2.S intramuscularly, once or twice 56 days apart. General study findings and limits: People given the vaccine had a wider spike-specific TCR breadth than placebo recipients did. Researchers reported similar non-spike TCR breadth in vaccine and placebo recipients.

This CDR3 is built from 14 residues. Germline V gene data show CDR1 as GTSNPN and CDR2 as SVGIG (reference sequence). J was trimmed by 0 bases and V by 4 bases; bases with no gene match: 4. Treatment meaning: over 15 received Ad26.COV2.S at low or high dose, single or two shots; about 5 received placebo; per-sample allocation not given. The samples date from day 63 after the first vaccine or placebo injection. Adults aged 18-55 years in Boston included the donor. Generated by immunoSEQ multiplex PCR, the TCRdb table keeps only in-frame clones and is missing some. The sample carries a few hundred thousand clones, about 87% recorded once. For this clone: Its target is unknown.

The V and J genes are TRBV30 and TRBJ1-1; 8 bases fit TRBD1. This clonotype was obtained from a person aged 18-65 years who received the Ad26.COV2.S COVID-19 vaccine or a placebo. The sample consisted of peripheral blood, taken in a trial of Ad26.COV2.S vaccine versus placebo. Written as DNA, the CDR3 is TGTGCCTGGAATCTGGGACAGGTGAACACTGAAGCTTTCTTT. Its translation is CAWNLGQVNTEAFF. Supplemented by reference TRBV30 and TRBJ1-1, the full variable domain reads SQTIHQWPATLVQPVGSPLSLECTVEGTSNPNLYWYRQAAGRGLQLLFYSVGIGQISSEVPQNLSASRPQDRQFILSSKKLLLSDSGFYLCAWNLGQVNTEAFFGQGTRLTVV.